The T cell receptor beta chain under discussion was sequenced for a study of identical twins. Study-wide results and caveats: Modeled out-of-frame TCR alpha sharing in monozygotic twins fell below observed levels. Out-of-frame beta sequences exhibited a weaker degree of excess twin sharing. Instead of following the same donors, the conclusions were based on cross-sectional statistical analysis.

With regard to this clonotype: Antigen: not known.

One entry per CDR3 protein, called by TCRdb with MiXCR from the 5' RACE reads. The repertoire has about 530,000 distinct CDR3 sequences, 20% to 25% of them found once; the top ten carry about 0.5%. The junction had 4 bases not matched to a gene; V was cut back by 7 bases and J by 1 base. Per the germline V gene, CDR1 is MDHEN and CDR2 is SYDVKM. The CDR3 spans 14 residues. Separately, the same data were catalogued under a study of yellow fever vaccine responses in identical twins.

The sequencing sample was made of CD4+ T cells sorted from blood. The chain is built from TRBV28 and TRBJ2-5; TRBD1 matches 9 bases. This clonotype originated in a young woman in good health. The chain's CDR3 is CASTAGQGQETQYF. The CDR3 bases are TGTGCCAGCACGGCGGGACAGGGCCAAGAGACCCAGTACTTC.